The sequence of this TCR beta chain was determined in a study of T cell repertoires in cytomegalovirus infection. Overall study findings and caveats: CMV carriers with the relevant HLA were identified by cumulative public TCR beta family frequency.

The CDR3 has 18 residues. Germline loops: CDR1 SEHNR, CDR2 FQNEAQ (reference sequence). V shed 5 bases and J 1 base; nucleotides not matched to a gene: 11. On this clonotype itself: As yet, its antigen is unknown.

Each CDR3 protein gets one entry after TCRdb re-called the reads with MiXCR. The table lists around 770,000 distinct CDR3 sequences, just under 30% of them singletons. The chain uses TRBV7-9 and TRBJ1-1; 12 bases match TRBD1. The source of this sequence is a human donor in good health (CMV status not recorded). Some clones in this sample may be carry-over from other donors' samples. The sample here was cultured CD8+ T cells from PBMCs, taken from culture after CMV antigen stimulation. The CDR3 bases are TGTGCCAGCAGCCCCCGGTCCGGGACAGGGGGCAGGAACACTGAAGCTTTCTTT. Protein product: CASSPRSGTGGRNTEAFF.